The rows below give T cell receptor beta chains drawn from one sample of a study of blood T cell repertoires in COVID-19. Sequencing was performed with immunoSEQ multiplex PCR; in TCRdb, only in-frame clones are kept and a portion is missing. The sample includes some 300,000 clones, 70% to 90% of them seen just once. The specimen was peripheral blood. All receptors come from a woman aged 45-65 years with COVID-19, enrolled during active disease. The conserved cysteine and the conserved F or W are not part of the CDR3 here.

v_gene: TRBV5-1; j_gene: TRBJ2-3; CDR3aa: ASSDPASGDTQY
v_gene: TRBV19; j_gene: TRBJ2-3; CDR3aa: ASSIDREGTDTQY
v_gene: TRBV3-1/TRBV3-2; j_gene: TRBJ2-3; CDR3aa: ASSQDNAPRGTQY
v_gene: TRBV24-1; j_gene: TRBJ1-4; CDR3aa: ATSDPTGGDEKLF
v_gene: TRBV18; j_gene: TRBJ2-7; CDR3aa: ASSGTSADLSSYEQY
v_gene: TRBV12-5; j_gene: TRBJ1-1; CDR3aa: ASGFREDTEAF
v_gene: TRBV2; j_gene: TRBJ1-1; CDR3aa: ASSIGEAF
v_gene: TRBV30; j_gene: TRBJ1-2; CDR3aa: AWSDRRHYGYT
v_gene: TRBV5-1; j_gene: TRBJ1-4; CDR3aa: ASSFTGTGNTYEKLF
v_gene: TRBV30; j_gene: TRBJ1-5; CDR3aa: AWNNRVGQPQH
v_gene: TRBV6-5; j_gene: TRBJ1-5; CDR3aa: ASCNTGQINQPQH
v_gene: TRBV4-1; j_gene: TRBJ2-7; CDR3aa: ASSLTGTGSSYEQY
v_gene: TRBV9; j_gene: TRBJ1-2; CDR3aa: ASSVRDTAYSNYGYT
v_gene: TRBV5-4; j_gene: TRBJ1-5; CDR3aa: ASSLVGVNQPQH
v_gene: TRBV10-3; j_gene: TRBJ2-3; CDR3aa: AISRGADTQY
v_gene: TRBV4-3; j_gene: TRBJ1-5; CDR3aa: ASSLRQGANQPQH
v_gene: TRBV7-7; j_gene: TRBJ2-2; CDR3aa: ASSQRGTSGSGELF
v_gene: TRBV5-1; j_gene: TRBJ1-4; CDR3aa: ASSPGTGAGEKLF
v_gene: TRBV7-9; j_gene: TRBJ1-2; CDR3aa: ASSLGGQEANYGYT
v_gene: TRBV9; j_gene: TRBJ2-5; CDR3aa: ASSVGDRGKETQY
v_gene: TRBV7-6; j_gene: TRBJ2-3; CDR3aa: ASSPMTGFSTDTQY
v_gene: TRBV7-8; j_gene: TRBJ1-5; CDR3aa: ASSRGTADSNQPQH
v_gene: TRBV12-3/TRBV12-4; j_gene: TRBJ1-1; CDR3aa: ASSDRGLDEAF
v_gene: TRBV9; j_gene: TRBJ2-1; CDR3aa: ASSVGGRFDEQF
v_gene: TRBV18; j_gene: TRBJ1-1; CDR3aa: ASSTGVNTEAF
v_gene: TRBV4-1; j_gene: TRBJ1-6; CDR3aa: ASSQDPGRSTYNSPLH
v_gene: TRBV3-1/TRBV3-2; j_gene: TRBJ1-5; CDR3aa: ASSQVLDNQPQH
v_gene: TRBV18; j_gene: TRBJ1-1; CDR3aa: ASSSRVSNTEAF
v_gene: TRBV5-1; j_gene: TRBJ2-1; CDR3aa: ASSLRLAGGSPLYNEQF
v_gene: TRBV30; j_gene: TRBJ2-2; CDR3aa: ALGLAGAGELF
v_gene: TRBV6-5; j_gene: TRBJ2-1; CDR3aa: ASSYNGDSYNEQF